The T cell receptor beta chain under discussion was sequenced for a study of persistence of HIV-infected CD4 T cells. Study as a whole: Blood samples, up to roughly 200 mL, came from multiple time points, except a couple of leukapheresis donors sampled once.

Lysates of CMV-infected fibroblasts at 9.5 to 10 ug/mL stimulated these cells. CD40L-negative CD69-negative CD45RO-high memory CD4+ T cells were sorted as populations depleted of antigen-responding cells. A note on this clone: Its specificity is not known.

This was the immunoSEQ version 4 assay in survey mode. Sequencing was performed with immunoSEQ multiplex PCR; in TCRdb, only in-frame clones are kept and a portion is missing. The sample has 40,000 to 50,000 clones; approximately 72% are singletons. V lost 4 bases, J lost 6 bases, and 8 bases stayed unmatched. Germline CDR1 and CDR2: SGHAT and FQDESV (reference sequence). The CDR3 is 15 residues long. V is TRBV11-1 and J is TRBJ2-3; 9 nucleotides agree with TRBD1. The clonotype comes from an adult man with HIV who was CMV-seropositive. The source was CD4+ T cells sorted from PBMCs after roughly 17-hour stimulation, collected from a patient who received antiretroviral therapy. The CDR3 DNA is TGTGCCAGCAGCTCCTGGACAGGGGCTAGCGATACGCAGTATTTT. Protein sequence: CASSSWTGASDTQYF. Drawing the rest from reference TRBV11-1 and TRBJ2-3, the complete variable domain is EAEVAQSPRYKITEKSQAVAFWCDPISGHATLYWYRQILGQGPELLVQFQDESVVDDSQLPKDRFSAERLKGVDSTLKIQPAELGDSAMYLCASSSWTGASDTQYFGPGTRLTVL.